These 27 T cell receptor beta chains were all obtained from the same sample, sequenced in a study of CD8 T cells in ankylosing spondylitis. Notes on the study in general: A motif in TCR beta, a set of under ten highly homologous variants, appeared characteristic of ankylosing spondylitis blood.

Using its own MiXCR run on the 5' RACE reads, TCRdb lists one record per CDR3 protein. Of 450,000 to 550,000 distinct CDR3 sequences in the sample, 5.3% were seen once. Antigens for these TCRs are unknown. The sample comprised blood, either unsorted or a sorted T cell fraction (not recorded which). These receptors were taken from a male donor with ankylosing spondylitis.

This clonotype was seen a few times. The chain joins TRBV5-1 to TRBJ2-1; TRBD2 agrees at 10 bases. The CDR3 runs 15 residues. The germline gives CDR1 SGHRS, CDR2 YFSETQ. The V and J ends lost 4 bases and 5 bases, in that order; junction bases with no gene match: 6. The CDR3 coding sequence is TGCGCCAGCAGCCCCGGGACTAGCGCGGACAATGAGCAGTTCTTC. This encodes CASSPGTSADNEQFF.

The table lists this clonotype with many counts. This chain joins TRBV12-3 or TRBV12-4 and TRBJ2-3; no reliable D call. The length of the CDR3 is 14 residues. V was clipped by 4 bases and J by 2 bases, with 10 bases between them. CDR3 nucleotide sequence: TGTGCCAGCAGTTCGGACGGATCCACAGATACGCAGTATTTT. It translates to CASSSDGSTDTQYF.

This clonotype was observed many times. The chain recombines TRBV5-1 with TRBJ1-2; 7 bases match TRBD1. CDR1 and CDR2 (germline): SGHRS, YFSETQ. This CDR3 is 14 amino acids long. With 4 bases clipped from V and 6 bases from J, the junction kept 9 bases outside the gene matches. Written as DNA, the CDR3 is TGCGCCAGCAGCGAAACCGGGACAGTAAATGGCTACACCTTC. It translates to CASSETGTVNGYTF.

The chain employs TRBV9 and TRBJ2-2, with D unclear. The CDR3 has 16 amino acids. Per the germline V gene, CDR1 is SGDLS and CDR2 is YYNGEE. V lost 3 bases and J 7 bases, leaving 19 bases between the germline ends. The CDR3 loop reads CASSANLAGGIGELFF. CDR3 DNA: TGTGCCAGCAGCGCTAACCTCGCAGGTGGAATCGGGGAGCTGTTTTTT.

Ten or more counts support this clonotype. The chain recombines TRBV20-1 with TRBJ1-2; no clear D. This CDR3 has 13 residues. Trimming pared 2 bases from V and 4 bases from J, leaving 11 bases between. Germline lookup yields CDR1 DFQATT and CDR2 SNEGSKA (reference sequence). CDR3 region: CSARTQPGYGYTF. CDR3 DNA sequence: TGCAGTGCTAGAACCCAGCCCGGCTATGGCTACACCTTC.

This clonotype was seen ten or more times. V usage is TRBV20-1 and J usage is TRBJ1-2; TRBD1 aligns across 9 bases. CDR3 size: 16 residues. With V trimmed by 0 bases and J by 3 bases, 8 bases remained unmatched. Germline V gene lookup returns CDR1 DFQATT and CDR2 SNEGSKA (reference sequence). CDR3 DNA sequence: TGCAGTGCTAGAGACCGATTATGGACAGGGGACTATGGCTACACCTTC. Its protein is CSARDRLWTGDYGYTF.

This clonotype was observed at least ten times. The chain uses TRBV7-2 and TRBJ2-4; possible D gene TRBD2, 5 bases. V lost 4 bases, J lost 6 bases, and 16 bases lay in between. Germline lookup yields CDR1 SGHTA and CDR2 FQGNSA. CDR3 length equals 15 residues. As DNA, the CDR3 is TGTGCCAGCAGCTCCCCGGGGTTTCGTGGAAACATTCAGTACTTC. Encoded protein: CASSSPGFRGNIQYF.

This clonotype was detected ten times or more. J is TRBJ2-3 and V is TRBV12-3 or TRBV12-4, with D hard to call. Trimming pared 2 bases from V and 5 bases from J, leaving 8 bases between. The CDR3 contains 13 residues. CDR3 DNA: TGTGCCAGCAGTTTACCACCTCAAGATACGCAGTATTTT. This gives the protein CASSLPPQDTQYF.

Ten or more counts support this clonotype. J is TRBJ2-3 and V is TRBV5-1; D gene ambiguous. The ends were cut back, 3 bases at V and 2 bases at J, with 4 bases in the middle. Germline loops: CDR1 SGHRS, CDR2 YFSETQ. The CDR3 length is 12 residues. The CDR3 nucleotides are TGCGCCAGCAGCTGGAACACAGATACGCAGTATTTT. Its translation: CASSWNTDTQYF.

This clonotype was counted ten times or more. This sequence joins TRBV29-1 and TRBJ1-1, with 7 bases matching TRBD1. In germline, CDR1 is SQVTM, CDR2 ANQGSEA. CDR3 size: 12 residues. The V gene end was trimmed by 6 bases and the J gene end by 4 bases; junction bases not matched to a gene: 5. The CDR3 nucleotides read TGCAGCGTCTTCCAGGGGGGCACTGAAGCTTTCTTT. It codes for CSVFQGGTEAFF.

This clonotype was recorded at least ten times. This chain links TRBV7-2 with TRBJ1-2; TRBD1 is a possible D gene (5 bases). CDR3 size: 15 residues. Trimming took 5 bases from V and 6 from J, leaving 19 bases between them. In germline, CDR1 is SGHTA, CDR2 FQGNSA. The CDR3, as DNA: TGTGCCAGCAGCCCCCGCGCAGGGAAGATAGATGGCTACACCTTC. Translated, it gives CASSPRAGKIDGYTF.

This clonotype was picked up many times. V and J are TRBV6-1 and TRBJ2-5; TRBD1 or TRBD2 may be the D gene (6 bases each). Trimming removed 2 bases at V and 4 bases at J, with 11 bases between. The CDR3 spans 14 residues. Germline values: CDR1 MNHNS, CDR2 SASEGT. The CDR3 nucleotides are TGTGCCAGCAGTGAATTCGGGGGCGGAGAGACCCAGTACTTC. This gives the protein CASSEFGGGETQYF.

The chain carries TRBV30 and TRBJ1-2; a possible D gene is TRBD1 (6 bases). Trimming left V 3 bases short and J 6 bases short, with 17 bases between. CDR1 GTSNPN and CDR2 SVGIG come from the germline V gene (reference sequence). The CDR3 is 14 residues long. CDR3 DNA: TGTGCCTGGAGGCAAAAGGGGGGGGCAGATGGCTACACCTTC. Its protein product is CAWRQKGGADGYTF.

This clonotype was detected only a few times. V and J are TRBV12-3 or TRBV12-4 and TRBJ2-1, with 9 bases that match TRBD1. The V and J ends lost 5 bases and 6 bases, in that order; junction bases with no gene match: 8. The CDR3 consists of 15 residues. The chain's CDR3 is CASSPGTGTTNEQFF. CDR3 in DNA: TGTGCCAGCAGTCCCGGGACAGGGACTACCAATGAGCAGTTCTTC.

This clonotype was seen many times. The chain is built from TRBV7-2 and TRBJ1-4; TRBD1 might be the D (5 bases). V lost 0 bases and J 8 bases, leaving 16 bases between the germline ends. Germline CDR1 is SGHTA and CDR2 is FQGNSA. The CDR3 consists of 16 residues. The CDR3, as DNA: TGTGCCAGCAGCTTAGCGAGGGCAGGGAGTGGGGAAAAACTGTTTTTT. As protein: CASSLARAGSGEKLFF.

This clonotype was found many times. The chain is built from TRBV5-1 and TRBJ2-5; 7 nucleotides match TRBD1. The CDR3 loop spans 13 amino acids. Per the germline V gene, CDR1 is SGHRS and CDR2 is YFSETQ. Trimming took 7 bases from V and 1 from J; bases not matched to a gene: 4. CDR3 coding DNA: TGCGCCAGCTCTGGACAGGCCCAAGAGACCCAGTACTTC. Translation gives CASSGQAQETQYF.

This clonotype appeared many times. The rearrangement joins TRBV18 to TRBJ2-2; maybe TRBD1 (6 bases). The V end lost 5 bases, the J end lost 0 bases, and 13 bases lay between the germline ends. CDR1 and CDR2 (germline): KGHSH, LQKENI. This CDR3 is built from 16 residues. CDR3 nucleotides: TGTGCCAGCTCAATACAGGGAACACCGAACACCGGGGAGCTGTTTTTT. Translated: CASSIQGTPNTGELFF.

The table lists this clonotype with many counts. The chain links TRBV7-2 to TRBJ2-5, with TRBD1 matching 7 bases. This CDR3 contains 15 residues. V lost 2 bases to trimming and J lost 4 bases; unmatched junction nucleotides: 7. CDR1 is SGHTA, CDR2 FQGNSA, per germline. The CDR3 sequence is CASSLMWTGAETQYF. The CDR3, as DNA: TGTGCCAGCAGCTTAATGTGGACAGGAGCAGAGACCCAGTACTTC.

This clonotype appeared a few times. The CDR3 DNA reads TGTGCCAGCAGTTACTCGAGTCGGGGCAACGAGCAGTACTTC. Amino acids: CASSYSSRGNEQYF. The chain couples TRBV6-5 to TRBJ2-7, with D perhaps being TRBD1 or TRBD2 (5 bases each). CDR1 and CDR2 (germline): MNHEY, SVGAGI. CDR3 size: 14 residues. The germline V and J ends were trimmed by 0 bases and 5 bases, with 11 bases remaining between them.

In its sample, this clonotype was seen many times. This rearrangement joins TRBV7-2 to TRBJ1-1; D is undetermined. The CDR3 spans 15 residues. V was pared by 1 base and J by 0 bases, with 9 bases between. The germline gives CDR1 SGHTA, CDR2 FQGNSA. CDR3 sequence (DNA): TGTGCCAGCAGCTTAGTATTAGGGCTGAACACTGAAGCTTTCTTT. Protein product: CASSLVLGLNTEAFF. Looking up the rest from reference TRBV7-2 and TRBJ1-1 gives the full variable domain: GAGVSQSPSNKVTEKGKDVELRCDPISGHTALYWYRQSLGQGLEFLIYFQGNSAPDKSGLPSDRFSAERTGGSVSTLTIQRTQQEDSAVYLCASSLVLGLNTEAFFGQGTRLTVV.

This clonotype has a count of ten or more. V is TRBV20-1 and J is TRBJ2-7; D may be TRBD2 (6 bases). The CDR3 contains 11 residues. CDR1 is DFQATT and CDR2 is SNEGSKA in the germline V gene (reference sequence). The V end was cut by 2 bases, the J end by 7 bases, with 9 bases between. CDR3 loop: CSARTSLEQYF. The CDR3 coding sequence is TGCAGTGCTAGAACTAGCTTGGAGCAGTACTTC.

This clonotype turned up a few times. The V gene is TRBV3-1, the J gene TRBJ2-3; the D gene is possibly TRBD2 (5 bases). CDR3 length equals 16 residues. Germline V lookup: CDR1 LGHDT, CDR2 YNNKEL (reference sequence). Trimming removed 1 base at V and 2 bases at J, with 13 bases between. CDR3 nucleotides: TGTGCCAGCAGCCAAGTCATGGGAGCATACACAGATACGCAGTATTTT. Encoded protein: CASSQVMGAYTDTQYF.

This clonotype was recorded many times. This chain links TRBV29-1 with TRBJ2-7; TRBD2 matches 7 bases. The CDR3 sequence is 13 residues long. V shed 6 bases, J shed 4 bases, and the junction held 9 bases outside the gene matches. Germline loops: CDR1 SQVTM, CDR2 ANQGSEA. The CDR3 here is CSVLDSRGYEQYF. The CDR3 nucleotides are TGCAGCGTGCTCGATTCGCGGGGGTACGAGCAGTACTTC.

This clonotype came up many times. The chain employs TRBV7-9 and TRBJ2-7; D ambiguous. This CDR3 region has 13 residues. Germline V gives CDR1 SEHNR, CDR2 FQNEAQ (reference sequence). Trimming shortened V by 2 bases and J by 0 bases, and 5 bases separated the two germline ends. DNA of the CDR3: TGTGCCAGCAGCTTAATCAGCTCCTACGAGCAGTACTTC. Translating gives CASSLISSYEQYF.

The V gene is TRBV6-5, the J gene TRBJ2-1; possible D gene TRBD1, 6 bases. CDR3 size: 15 residues. The V end lost 6 bases, the J end lost 7 bases, and 19 bases lay between the germline ends. CDR1 is MNHEY and CDR2 is SVGAGI in the germline V gene. CDR3 bases: TGTGCCAGCAGGTCCTCCGGGACATGGGGGAATGAGCAGTTCTTC. This sequence encodes CASRSSGTWGNEQFF.

This clonotype has ten or more counts. This sequence joins TRBV7-2 and TRBJ2-3; TRBD1 matches 10 bases. V shed 5 bases and J 4 bases; nucleotides not matched to a gene: 3. CDR1 is SGHTA, CDR2 FQGNSA, per germline. The CDR3 is 14 residues long. The CDR3 loop reads CASSQTGGADTQYF. CDR3 sequence (DNA): TGTGCCAGCAGCCAGACAGGGGGCGCAGATACGCAGTATTTT.

This clonotype was seen at least ten times. The chain is built from TRBV20-1 and TRBJ2-1; 8 nucleotides line up with TRBD2. The J segment lost 7 bases and the V segment lost 5 bases, leaving 10 bases of the junction unmatched. CDR1 DFQATT and CDR2 SNEGSKA come from the germline V gene (reference sequence). The CDR3 is 14 amino acids. CDR3 residues: CSAAKGTRGNEQFF. CDR3 nucleotides: TGCAGTGCTGCCAAAGGGACTAGGGGAAATGAGCAGTTCTTC.